These T cell receptor beta chains were read from a single sample in a study of blood T cell repertoires in COVID-19. TCRdb's copy holds only in-frame clones and misses some; the assay was immunoSEQ multiplex PCR. The sample includes fewer than 20,000 clones, 70% to 90% of them seen just once. The source material was peripheral blood. The origin of the receptors is a man at least 80 years old with acute or convalescent COVID-19. Each CDR3 is given with its conserved first and last residue.

TRBV6-5	TRBJ1-1	CASSYRVTGGGTEAFF
TRBV9	TRBJ1-5	CASSAGQGNQPQHF
TRBV30	TRBJ1-5	CAWSPRGRSGNQPQHF
TRBV6-1	TRBJ1-4	CASSEPRQGGEKLFF
TRBV11-2	TRBJ1-1	CASSLVTGGTEAFF
TRBV5-1	TRBJ2-5	CASSPDREIDLSETQYF
TRBV7-2	TRBJ1-1	CASSFTQGDTEAFF
TRBV6-5	TRBJ1-1	CASSSTGGNTEAFF
TRBV24-1	TRBJ1-2	CATSDRQGSEGYTF
TRBV12-5	TRBJ1-3	CASGLVTGDTGNTIYF
TRBV10-3	TRBJ2-1	CAISAGSYNEQFF